These 21 T cell receptor beta chains were all obtained from the same sample, sequenced in a study of T cell changes during pregnancy in multiple sclerosis. Some clones are missing from TCRdb's copy, which holds only in-frame ones; the method was immunoSEQ multiplex PCR. Of approximately 100,000 clones in the sample, just over 90% are singletons; the top ten hold about 3%. The sequencing here drew on peripheral blood, taken after pregnancy. All receptors come from a female donor with multiple sclerosis, enrolled in a pregnancy study.

CDR3 sequence reads: CQASDYNEQFF. CDR3 bases: TGTCAGGCTAGCGACTACAATGAGCAGTTCTTC. The V call is TRBV30, the J call TRBJ2-1; weak D call: TRBD2 (6 bases). The CDR3 is made up of 11 amino acids. Germline loops: CDR1 GTSNPN, CDR2 SVGIG (reference sequence).

CDR3 bases: TGTGCCAGCAGCTTGGCGGGGGGGTACAATGAGCAGTTCTTC. It yields the protein CASSLAGGYNEQFF. The chain is built from TRBV7-3 and TRBJ2-1; 9 bases agree with TRBD2. V trimming: 3 bases; J trimming: 4 bases; junction bases outside the gene matches: 1. This CDR3 spans 14 amino acids. Germline assignment: CDR1 SGHTA and CDR2 FQGTGA.

This clone is a singleton in its sample. The chain has TRBV25-1 and TRBJ2-2; 13 bases line up with TRBD2. V shed 6 bases, J shed 6 bases, and the junction held 1 base outside the gene matches. Germline CDR1 reads MGHDK; CDR2 reads SYGVNS. The CDR3 is 14 amino acids. DNA of the CDR3: TGTGCCAGCAGACTAGCGGGGGGGCCCGGGGAGCTGTTTTTT. Translated, it gives CASRLAGGPGELFF.

This rearrangement joins TRBV30 to TRBJ2-7; maybe TRBD1 (5 bases). V shed 0 bases and J shed 0 bases, with 9 bases lying between them. The germline V gene encodes CDR1 GTSNPN and CDR2 SVGIG (reference sequence). The CDR3 extends over 14 amino acids. As DNA, the CDR3 is TGTGCCTGGAGTGTTGACAGAAGCTCCTACGAGCAGTACTTC. Its translation is CAWSVDRSSYEQYF.

This chain links TRBV12-5 with TRBJ2-1; tentatively, D is TRBD1 (5 bases). Trimming left V 1 base short and J 4 bases short, with 5 bases between. CDR1 is LGHNT and CDR2 is FRNRAP in the germline V gene. The CDR3 spans 13 residues. CDR3 nucleotides: TGTGCTAGTGGTTTGGGGACATACAATGAGCAGTTCTTC. It specifies CASGLGTYNEQFF.

The chain has TRBV2 and TRBJ1-5; D is unresolved. From germline, CDR1 is SNHLY and CDR2 FYNNEI. The V end lost 5 bases, the J end lost 0 bases, and 8 bases lay between the germline ends. The CDR3 covers 14 residues. The CDR3 spells CASSWTSSNQPQHF. Here the CDR3 DNA reads TGTGCCAGCAGTTGGACTTCTAGCAATCAGCCCCAGCATTTT.

This clone was counted once. The J gene is TRBJ2-3, the V gene TRBV4-1; D is unclear. This CDR3 spans 14 amino acids. Germline V CDR1 and CDR2: MGHRA, YSYEKL. Trimming left V 1 base short and J 2 bases short, with 7 bases between. In DNA, the CDR3 is TGCGCCAGCAGCCAAGCTGCAGACACAGATACGCAGTATTTT. Translation gives CASSQAADTDTQYF.

The chain couples TRBV5-1 to TRBJ1-4, with TRBD1 identical over 8 bases. The V gene end was trimmed by 0 bases and the J gene end by 3 bases; junction bases not matched to a gene: 10. The length of the CDR3 is 18 residues. The germline V gene encodes CDR1 SGHRS and CDR2 YFSETQ. The CDR3 DNA sequence: TGCGCCAGCAGCTTGGCCGGGACAGGTCAAATTCCTAATGAAAAACTGTTTTTT. Its protein is CASSLAGTGQIPNEKLFF.

The chain has TRBV19 and TRBJ2-3; perhaps TRBD1 as D (6 bases). This CDR3 is 15 amino acids long. Trimming pared 3 bases from V and 0 bases from J, leaving 10 bases between. The germline CDR1 and CDR2 sequences are LNHDA and SQIVND (reference sequence). The CDR3 here is CASSIRDTSTDTQYF. Written as DNA, the CDR3 is TGTGCCAGTAGTATTCGGGACACTAGCACAGATACGCAGTATTTT.

This rearrangement joins TRBV6-5 to TRBJ1-5; D perhaps matches TRBD1 (5 bases). This CDR3 spans 14 amino acids. Trimming removed 4 bases at V and 8 bases at J, with 15 bases between. Per germline, CDR1 MNHEY and CDR2 SVGAGI. CDR3 amino acids: CASSWAGPPEPQHF. The CDR3 DNA sequence: TGTGCCAGCAGTTGGGCGGGACCGCCAGAGCCCCAGCATTTT.

In DNA form, the CDR3 reads TGCGCCAGCAGCCATAGAAGGGGGCGGGTGATGAACACTGAAGCTTTCTTT. It translates to CASSHRRGRVMNTEAFF. V gene TRBV4-1 combines with J gene TRBJ1-1, with 7 bases matching TRBD1. This CDR3 is built from 17 residues. CDR1 MGHRA and CDR2 YSYEKL come from the germline V gene. With V trimmed by 3 bases and J by 0 bases, 10 bases remained unmatched.

This clone came up a few times. The chain combines TRBV2 with TRBJ1-4; 10 bases match TRBD1. After removal of 6 bases from V and 0 bases from J, the junction contained 7 bases not matched to a gene. The length of the CDR3 is 17 residues. CDR1 and CDR2 from the germline V gene are SNHLY and FYNNEI. The CDR3 protein is CASRQDRGHATNEKLFF. CDR3 in DNA: TGTGCCAGCAGGCAAGACAGGGGGCATGCAACTAATGAAAAACTGTTTTTT.

J is TRBJ2-7 and V is TRBV2; D gene ambiguous. CDR3 length: 13 amino acids. V lost 5 bases, J lost 5 bases, and 13 bases lay in between. Per the germline V gene, CDR1 is SNHLY and CDR2 is FYNNEI. CDR3 sequence reads: CASSLFRQDEQYF. As DNA, the CDR3 is TGTGCCAGCAGTCTCTTTCGACAAGACGAGCAGTACTTC.

V gene TRBV10-3 combines with J gene TRBJ1-3, with D uncertain. V lost 2 bases to trimming and J lost 2 bases, with 7 bases between them. This CDR3 is 14 amino acids long. From germline, CDR1 is ENHRY and CDR2 SYGVKD. CDR3 nucleotide sequence: TGTGCCATCAGTGAGACAGACACTGGAAACACCATATATTTT. Translated, it gives CAISETDTGNTIYF.

V and J are TRBV5-4 and TRBJ2-1; 10 bases align to TRBD1. Per the germline V gene, CDR1 is SGHNT and CDR2 is YYREEE (reference sequence). The J segment lost 7 bases and the V segment lost 4 bases, leaving 8 bases of the junction unmatched. There are 15 residues in the CDR3. The CDR3 DNA follows: TGTGCCAGCAGCCGAGGACAGGGGGTTAAAAATGAGCAGTTCTTC. Translated, it gives CASSRGQGVKNEQFF.

The chain recombines TRBV6-5 with TRBJ1-6; D is undetermined. CDR3 size: 16 residues. Germline values: CDR1 MNHEY, CDR2 SVGAGI. V lost 0 bases, J lost 9 bases, and 15 bases lay in between. CDR3 sequence: CASSYSKRGSGSPLHF. The DNA for the CDR3 is TGTGCCAGCAGTTACTCGAAGAGAGGTTCTGGTTCACCCCTCCACTTT.

The chain links TRBV19 to TRBJ1-2; 10 bases are a match to TRBD1. This CDR3 comprises 15 residues. Per the germline V gene, CDR1 is LNHDA and CDR2 is SQIVND (reference sequence). V shed 5 bases and J 4 bases; nucleotides not matched to a gene: 7. The CDR3 reads CASSFTTGGSYGYTF. The CDR3 bases are TGTGCCAGTAGTTTTACGACAGGGGGCAGCTATGGCTACACCTTC.

This chain joins TRBV7-8 and TRBJ1-5; D gene uncertain. Trimming took off 1 base at V and 11 bases at J, with 18 bases between the two ends. The CDR3 extends over 15 amino acids. Looked up from germline, CDR1 is SGHVS and CDR2 is FQNEAQ. CDR3 amino acids: CASSLGTPRMGSQHF. The CDR3, as DNA: TGTGCCAGCAGCTTAGGCACGCCAAGGATGGGCTCCCAGCATTTT.

The rearrangement links TRBV4-1 to TRBJ1-1; D possibly corresponds to TRBD1 (6 bases). Per the germline V gene, CDR1 is MGHRA and CDR2 is YSYEKL. Trimming took off 2 bases at V and 0 bases at J, with 10 bases between the two ends. The CDR3 runs 15 residues. CDR3: CASSQKRQVNTEAFF. The DNA for the CDR3 is TGCGCCAGCAGCCAAAAAAGACAGGTGAACACTGAAGCTTTCTTT.

V usage is TRBV9 and J usage is TRBJ1-1, with 10 nucleotides matching TRBD1. Unmatched junction bases numbered 4, after V lost 5 bases and J lost 3 bases. The CDR3 totals 14 residues. CDR1 SGDLS and CDR2 YYNGEE come from the germline V gene. CDR3: CASRTGTGDTEAFF. CDR3 nucleotide sequence: TGTGCCAGCAGAACCGGGACAGGGGACACTGAAGCTTTCTTT.

A single count supports this clone. The chain links TRBV5-6 to TRBJ2-7; possible D gene TRBD1, 6 bases. The V end was cut by 4 bases, the J end by 2 bases, with 22 bases between. This CDR3 spans 17 amino acids. Germline assignment: CDR1 SGHDT and CDR2 YYEEEE. CDR3 protein: CASSPNPPDSPAYEQYF. CDR3 DNA: TGTGCCAGCAGCCCGAACCCCCCGGACAGCCCTGCCTACGAGCAGTACTTC.